Presented here are 31 T cell receptor beta chains from one specimen sequenced in a study of control samples from healthy donors and cancer patients. Assay: immunoSEQ multiplex PCR; the TCRdb copy retains only in-frame clones and omits some. The sample includes more than 150,000 clones, roughly nine tenths of them seen just once. Source material: blood. These TCRs come from a woman aged 25 to 39 in good health.

The rearrangement uses TRBV5-8 and TRBJ2-7, with D possibly TRBD2 on 5 matching bases. V was cut by 5 bases and J by 0 bases, with 12 bases left in between. The CDR3 consists of 14 residues. The V gene's germline CDR1 is SGHTS and CDR2 YDEGEE. Here the CDR3 DNA reads TGTGCCAGCAGTCGGCGGGTCGGCTCCTACGAGCAGTACTTC. Its translation is CASSRRVGSYEQYF.

V gene TRBV21-1 combines with J gene TRBJ2-7; TRBD1, the table's D call, was not compared with the DNA. TRBV21-1 is tagged as a pseudogene. The CDR3 contains 17 residues. The CDR3 loop is CASSQDRVRVRTYEQYF. The CDR3 coding sequence is TGTGCCAGCAGCCAAGACAGGGTGCGAGTCAGAACCTACGAGCAGTACTTC.

The V call is TRBV5-1, the J call TRBJ2-7; 10 bases fit TRBD2. V lost 4 bases and J lost 5; bases outside the gene matches: 15. From germline, CDR1 is SGHRS and CDR2 YFSETQ. The CDR3 has 17 amino acids. The CDR3 region has the DNA TGCGCCAGCAGCCCCATAAGCGGGAGGGCCGGAGGGAACGAGCAGTACTTC. The encoded protein is CASSPISGRAGGNEQYF. The entire variable domain, with the rest obtained from reference TRBV5-1 and TRBJ2-7, is as follows: KAGVTQTPRYLIKTRGQQVTLSCSPISGHRSVSWYQQTPGQGLQFLFEYFSETQRNKGNFPGRFSGRQFSNSRSEMNVSTLELGDSALYLCASSPISGRAGGNEQYFGPGTRLTVT.

The V call is TRBV6-5, the J call TRBJ1-5; possible D gene TRBD1, 5 bases. CDR1 is MNHEY, CDR2 SVGAGI, per germline. The CDR3 loop spans 14 amino acids. The V and J ends lost 5 bases and 4 bases respectively, with 12 bases between them. This CDR3 is CASSPGLGNQPQHF. The CDR3 DNA sequence: TGTGCCAGCAGTCCAGGGCTCGGAAATCAGCCCCAGCATTTT.

The chain links TRBV11-2 to TRBJ2-1; TRBD2 aligns across 12 bases. V lost 2 bases, J lost 7 bases, and 9 bases stayed unmatched. Per germline, CDR1 SGHAT and CDR2 FQNNGV. The CDR3 spans 17 residues. The CDR3 reads CASSLIKTTSGRNEQFF. DNA for the CDR3: TGTGCCAGCAGCTTAATTAAAACGACTAGCGGGAGAAATGAGCAGTTCTTC.

Only one count was recorded for this clone. V is TRBV7-9 and J is TRBJ1-3; D call uncertain. The length of the CDR3 is 13 residues. V lost 3 bases and J lost 4, with 7 bases in between. Per germline, CDR1 SEHNR and CDR2 FQNEAQ (reference sequence). The CDR3 sequence is CASSLGLGNTIYF. The CDR3 DNA reads TGTGCCAGCAGCTTGGGTTTAGGAAACACCATATATTTT.

This clone has more than one count but fewer than ten. This chain connects TRBV6-4 to TRBJ2-1; 12 bases fit TRBD2. Trimming at V came to 5 bases and at J to 7 bases, leaving 6 bases not matched to a gene. The germline V gene has CDR1 MRHNA and CDR2 SNTAGT. The CDR3 covers 15 residues. The CDR3 DNA reads TGTGCCAGCAGTCCGACTAGCGGGAGTAGGAATGAGCAGTTCTTC. Protein sequence: CASSPTSGSRNEQFF.

This clone appeared a few times. This chain connects TRBV9 to TRBJ2-7; tentatively, D is TRBD2 (6 bases). V was shortened by 0 bases and J by 3 bases, with 10 bases between the two germline ends. CDR3 length: 14 residues. Germline V gene sequence: CDR1 SGDLS, CDR2 YYNGEE. In DNA form, the CDR3 reads TGTGCCAGCAGCGTAGGGCCGGGACTCTACGAGCAGTACTTC. As protein: CASSVGPGLYEQYF.

The genes are TRBV6-4 and TRBJ2-1; 8 positions agree with TRBD2. The CDR3 is made up of 14 amino acids. With 9 bases clipped from V and 9 bases from J, the junction kept 13 bases outside the gene matches. CDR1 MRHNA and CDR2 SNTAGT come from the germline V gene. The CDR3 spells CASGAGEGGGEQFF. The CDR3 coding sequence is TGTGCCAGTGGAGCGGGAGAAGGCGGTGGTGAGCAGTTCTTC.

V and J are TRBV10-3 and TRBJ1-4; possible D gene TRBD1, 5 bases. Trimming removed 6 bases from V and 1 base from J, with 18 bases in between. CDR1 is ENHRY and CDR2 is SYGVKD in the germline V gene. The CDR3 consists of 17 residues. CDR3 DNA sequence: TGTGCCATCAGCGCTATAAAAGGACACAAAACTAATGAAAAACTGTTTTTT. As protein: CAISAIKGHKTNEKLFF.

The gene calls are TRBV7-9 and TRBJ1-1; unclear D gene. The CDR3 sequence is 15 residues long. Per germline, CDR1 SEHNR and CDR2 FQNEAQ (reference sequence). The V end was cut by 1 base, the J end by 4 bases, with 13 bases between. In DNA form, the CDR3 reads TGTGCCAGCAGCTTAGGGGCGGGGTTGGCCACTGAAGCTTTCTTT. The encoded protein is CASSLGAGLATEAFF.

Written as DNA, the CDR3 is TGTGCCAGCAGCTTGCTGGGGGAGCTGTTTTTT. Its protein is CASSLLGELFF. The V gene is TRBV5-4, the J gene TRBJ2-2; D not resolved. The CDR3 sequence is 11 residues long. V was cut by 1 base and J by 8 bases, with 3 bases left in between. CDR1 is SGHNT and CDR2 is YYREEE in the germline V gene (reference sequence).

The chain recombines TRBV10-3 with TRBJ2-7; 9 nucleotides agree with TRBD1. V was pared by 0 bases and J by 4 bases, with 4 bases of the junction left unmatched. The CDR3 contains 15 residues. The germline CDR1 and CDR2 sequences are ENHRY and SYGVKD. CDR3 DNA: TGTGCCATCAGTGAGTCGGACAGGGGAAGGTACGAGCAGTACTTC. Translating it yields CAISESDRGRYEQYF.

The J gene is TRBJ1-1, the V gene TRBV7-8; 9 positions match TRBD1. After removal of 6 bases from V and 0 bases from J, the junction contained 17 bases not matched to a gene. Per germline, CDR1 SGHVS and CDR2 FQNEAQ. The CDR3 is made up of 19 amino acids. The DNA of the CDR3 is TGTGCCAGCAGACTTAGACCCTCGGGACAGGGCATCATGAACACTGAAGCTTTCTTT. Amino acid sequence: CASRLRPSGQGIMNTEAFF.

This chain links TRBV28 with TRBJ1-2, with D possibly TRBD1 on 5 matching bases. CDR1 MDHEN and CDR2 SYDVKM come from the germline V gene. V lost 3 bases to trimming and J lost 8 bases, with 13 bases between them. The CDR3 runs 13 residues. The CDR3 DNA is TGTGCCAGCAGTTTTCGGGAGGGGAAAGGCTACACCTTC. This codes for CASSFREGKGYTF.

This clone showed up just once. The gene calls are TRBV19 and TRBJ1-6, with TRBD1 matching over 7 bases. This CDR3 has 16 amino acids. Germline CDR1 reads LNHDA; CDR2 reads SQIVND (reference sequence). With V trimmed by 4 bases and J by 5 bases, 8 bases remained unmatched. CDR3 nucleotides: TGTGCCAGTAGTAAAGCCGGGACAGCAAATAATTCACCCCTCCACTTT. Protein product: CASSKAGTANNSPLHF.

J is TRBJ2-5 and V is TRBV19, with D tentatively TRBD2 (7 bases). Germline loops: CDR1 LNHDA, CDR2 SQIVND (reference sequence). V was clipped by 5 bases and J by 4 bases, with 17 bases between them. This CDR3 has 15 amino acids. CDR3 coding DNA: TGTGCCAGTAGTGTCATCGGGGGGCGTCGAGAGACCCAGTACTTC. Its translation is CASSVIGGRRETQYF.

The V gene is TRBV4-3, the J gene TRBJ2-7, with 10 bases aligning to TRBD2. CDR3 length equals 17 residues. Germline V gene lookup returns CDR1 LGHNA and CDR2 YSLEER. The V segment lost 0 bases and the J segment 2 bases; nucleotides outside the gene matches: 7. Here the CDR3 reads CASSQERTSGTPYEQYF. DNA for the CDR3: TGCGCCAGCAGCCAAGAACGAACTAGCGGGACTCCCTACGAGCAGTACTTC.

The chain couples TRBV5-1 to TRBJ2-2; possible D gene TRBD2, 5 bases. The CDR3 is made up of 15 amino acids. With 4 bases removed from V and 7 bases from J, the gap between germline ends came to 17 bases. Germline values: CDR1 SGHRS, CDR2 YFSETQ. The CDR3: CASSLWGEGNGELFF. DNA for the CDR3: TGCGCCAGCAGCCTTTGGGGAGAGGGAAACGGGGAGCTGTTTTTT.

Written as DNA, the CDR3 is TGTGCCAGCGGTACGACCCAGTACTTC. Translated, it gives CASGTTQYF. The chain couples TRBV27 to TRBJ2-5, with D unresolved. Germline CDR1 MNHEY, CDR2 SMNVEV (reference sequence). Trimming shortened V by 8 bases and J by 7 bases, and 5 bases separated the two germline ends. This CDR3 region has 9 residues.

J is TRBJ1-5 and V is TRBV27; no firm D call. CDR1 MNHEY and CDR2 SMNVEV come from the germline V gene (reference sequence). The CDR3 loop spans 19 amino acids. V was shortened by 1 base and J by 0 bases, with 19 bases between the two germline ends. In nucleotides, the CDR3 is TGTGCCAGCAGTTTATTTCTCCGGCAGAAGCCTTATAGCAATCAGCCCCAGCATTTT. Translated, it gives CASSLFLRQKPYSNQPQHF.

About this clone itself: Different DNA sequences within this sample yield the same CDR3. This chain connects TRBV5-1 to TRBJ1-3; D is undetermined. CDR1 and CDR2 (germline): SGHRS, YFSETQ. Trimming took 0 bases from V and 4 from J, leaving 8 bases between them. The CDR3 covers 14 residues. The CDR3 sequence is CASSLEGTGNTIYF. In DNA, the CDR3 is TGCGCCAGCAGCTTGGAGGGAACGGGAAACACCATATATTTT.

The chain is built from TRBV29-1 and TRBJ2-3; weak D call: TRBD1 (6 bases). Germline assignment: CDR1 SQVTM and CDR2 ANQGSEA. V was pared by 3 bases and J by 0 bases, with 7 bases between. The CDR3 is 13 residues long. The CDR3 protein is CSVEDSSTDTQYF. The CDR3 region has the DNA TGCAGCGTTGAGGACAGTAGCACAGATACGCAGTATTTT.

The CDR3 DNA sequence: TGCGCCAGCAGCCGTGGACATCCGGGGGGTGAAAAACTGTTTTTT. Translating gives CASSRGHPGGEKLFF. The chain combines TRBV4-1 with TRBJ1-4; a possible D gene is TRBD1 (5 bases). Germline V CDR1 and CDR2: MGHRA, YSYEKL. The length of the CDR3 is 15 residues. The V and J ends lost 4 bases and 7 bases respectively, with 16 bases between them.

CDR3 sequence reads: CASSPTDQEYTQYF. CDR3 sequence (DNA): TGTGCCAGCAGCCCGACAGACCAGGAGTATACGCAGTATTTT. The J gene is TRBJ2-3, the V gene TRBV7-9, with TRBD1 as a possible D gene (5 bases). This CDR3 spans 14 amino acids. V lost 5 bases, J lost 7 bases, and 16 bases lay in between. CDR1 and CDR2 (germline): SEHNR, FQNEAQ (reference sequence).

The chain uses TRBV5-6 and TRBJ2-7; perhaps D is TRBD1 or TRBD2 (5 bases each). In germline, CDR1 is SGHDT, CDR2 YYEEEE. The V and J ends lost 0 bases and 2 bases respectively, with 9 bases between them. This CDR3 comprises 14 residues. The CDR3 here is CASSLGDPTYEQYF. The CDR3 DNA reads as TGTGCCAGCAGCTTGGGGGACCCAACCTACGAGCAGTACTTC.

The chain is built from TRBV3-1 (or the pseudogene TRBV3-2) and TRBJ2-6; tentatively, D is TRBD2 (6 bases). With 4 bases removed from V and 12 bases from J, the gap between germline ends came to 19 bases. Germline CDR1 is LGHDT and CDR2 is YNNKEL (reference sequence). The CDR3 runs to 15 residues. CDR3 amino acids: CASSRTNGEAGVLTF. The CDR3 DNA is TGTGCCAGCAGCCGAACCAACGGGGAGGCGGGCGTCCTGACTTTC.

The gene calls are TRBV28 and TRBJ2-1; a weak D match, TRBD1 (5 bases). The CDR3 length is 13 residues. V lost 3 bases, J lost 6 bases, and 9 bases lay in between. Germline-derived CDR1 and CDR2 are MDHEN and SYDVKM. CDR3 sequence: CASSLIQANEQFF. The CDR3 DNA reads TGTGCCAGCAGTTTGATACAGGCCAATGAGCAGTTCTTC.

The chain has TRBV19 and TRBJ2-2, with a possible D match to TRBD2 (5 bases). This CDR3 has 16 amino acids. Looked up from germline, CDR1 is LNHDA and CDR2 is SQIVND (reference sequence). The germline V and J ends were trimmed by 5 bases and 4 bases, with 17 bases remaining between them. The CDR3 sequence: CASSSGWQSATGELFF. The CDR3 DNA reads TGTGCCAGTAGTTCGGGGTGGCAGAGCGCCACCGGGGAGCTGTTTTTT.

As DNA, the CDR3 is TGCGCCAGCAGCTCCCCAGATTTCCGGGCCCTACCTTACAATGAGCAGTTCTTC. Protein sequence: CASSSPDFRALPYNEQFF. The chain employs TRBV4-1 and TRBJ2-1; unclear D gene. V gave up 5 bases and J gave up 4 bases, with 24 bases separating them. The germline V gene encodes CDR1 MGHRA and CDR2 YSYEKL. This CDR3 region has 18 residues.

This chain joins TRBV4-1 and TRBJ2-5, with D unclear. Per germline, CDR1 MGHRA and CDR2 YSYEKL. Trimming left V 1 base short and J 3 bases short, with 9 bases between. The CDR3 sequence is 14 residues long. The CDR3 DNA reads TGCGCCAGCAGCCAAGGGACCGACAAAGAGACCCAGTACTTC. Translated, it gives CASSQGTDKETQYF.